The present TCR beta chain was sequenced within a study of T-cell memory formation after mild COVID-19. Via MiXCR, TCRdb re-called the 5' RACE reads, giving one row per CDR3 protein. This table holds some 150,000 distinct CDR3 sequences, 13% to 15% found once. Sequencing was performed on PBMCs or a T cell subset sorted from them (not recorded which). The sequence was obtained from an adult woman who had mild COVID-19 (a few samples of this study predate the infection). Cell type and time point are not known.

This CDR3 is CARLRFSTDTQYF. In nucleotides, the CDR3 is TGTGCCAGACTTCGGTTCAGCACAGATACGCAGTATTTT. V is TRBV2 and J is TRBJ2-3, with D unclear. Germline lookup yields CDR1 SNHLY and CDR2 FYNNEI. This CDR3 is built from 13 residues. V shed 9 bases and J shed 0 bases, with 10 bases lying between them.